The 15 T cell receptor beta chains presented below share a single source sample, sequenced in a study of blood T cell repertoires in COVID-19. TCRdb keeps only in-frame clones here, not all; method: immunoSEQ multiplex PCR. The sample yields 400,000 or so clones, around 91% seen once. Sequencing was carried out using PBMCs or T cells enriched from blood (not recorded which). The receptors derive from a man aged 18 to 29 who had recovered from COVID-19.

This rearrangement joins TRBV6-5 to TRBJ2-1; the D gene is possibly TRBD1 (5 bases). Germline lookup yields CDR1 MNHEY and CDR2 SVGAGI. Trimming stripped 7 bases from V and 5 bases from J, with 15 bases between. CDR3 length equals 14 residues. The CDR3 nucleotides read TGTGCCAGCACCGAATTACAGGACAACAATGAGCAGTTCTTC. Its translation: CASTELQDNNEQFF.

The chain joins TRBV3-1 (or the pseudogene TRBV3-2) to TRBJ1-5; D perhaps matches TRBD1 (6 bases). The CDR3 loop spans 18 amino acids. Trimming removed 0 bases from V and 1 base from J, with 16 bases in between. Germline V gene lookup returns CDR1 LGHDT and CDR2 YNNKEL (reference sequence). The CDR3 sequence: CASSQEIGGLGSNQPQHF. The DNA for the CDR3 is TGTGCCAGCAGCCAAGAAATCGGGGGGCTGGGGAGCAATCAGCCCCAGCATTTT.

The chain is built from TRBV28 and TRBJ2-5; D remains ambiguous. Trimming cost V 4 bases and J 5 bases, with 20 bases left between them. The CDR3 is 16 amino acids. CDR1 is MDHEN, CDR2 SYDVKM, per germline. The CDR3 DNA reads TGTGCCAGCAGTTCCCTTGCCGCCGGGTTTCGGGAGACCCAGTACTTC. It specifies CASSSLAAGFRETQYF.

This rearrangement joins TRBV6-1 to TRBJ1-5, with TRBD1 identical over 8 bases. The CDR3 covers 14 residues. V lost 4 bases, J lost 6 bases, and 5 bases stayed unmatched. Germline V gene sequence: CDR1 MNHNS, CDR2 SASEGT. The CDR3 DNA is TGTGCCAGCAGTGGCCAGGGGGCAGGTCAGCCCCAGCATTTT. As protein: CASSGQGAGQPQHF.

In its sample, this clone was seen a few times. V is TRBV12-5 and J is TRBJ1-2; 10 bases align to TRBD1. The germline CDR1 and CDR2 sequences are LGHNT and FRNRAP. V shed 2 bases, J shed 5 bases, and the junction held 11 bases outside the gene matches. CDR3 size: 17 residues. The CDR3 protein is CASGLSFLPGQGYGYTF. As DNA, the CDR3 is TGTGCTAGTGGTTTGTCCTTTTTGCCGGGACAGGGGTATGGCTACACCTTC.

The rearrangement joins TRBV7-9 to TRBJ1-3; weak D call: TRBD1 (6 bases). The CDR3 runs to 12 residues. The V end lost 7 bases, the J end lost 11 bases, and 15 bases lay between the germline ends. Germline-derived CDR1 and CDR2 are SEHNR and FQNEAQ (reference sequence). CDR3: CASTSKQGAIYF. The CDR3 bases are TGTGCCAGCACTTCAAAACAGGGCGCCATATATTTT. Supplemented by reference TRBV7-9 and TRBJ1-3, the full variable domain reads DTGVSQNPRHKITKRGQNVTFRCDPISEHNRLYWYRQTLGQGPEFLTYFQNEAQLEKSRLLSDRFSAERPKGSFSTLEIQRTEQGDSAMYLCASTSKQGAIYFGEGSWLTVV.

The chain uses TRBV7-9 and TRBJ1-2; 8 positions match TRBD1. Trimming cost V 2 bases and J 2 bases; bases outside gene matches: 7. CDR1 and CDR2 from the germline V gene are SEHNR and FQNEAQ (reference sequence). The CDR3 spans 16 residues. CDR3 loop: CASSLSTGGRNYGYTF. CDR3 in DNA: TGTGCCAGCAGCTTATCAACAGGGGGACGAAACTATGGCTACACCTTC. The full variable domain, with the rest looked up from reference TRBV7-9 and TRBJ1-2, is DTGVSQNPRHKITKRGQNVTFRCDPISEHNRLYWYRQTLGQGPEFLTYFQNEAQLEKSRLLSDRFSAERPKGSFSTLEIQRTEQGDSAMYLCASSLSTGGRNYGYTFGSGTRLTVV.

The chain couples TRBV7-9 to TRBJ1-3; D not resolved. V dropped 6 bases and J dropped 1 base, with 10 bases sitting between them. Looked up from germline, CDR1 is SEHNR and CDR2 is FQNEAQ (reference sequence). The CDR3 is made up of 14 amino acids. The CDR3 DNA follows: TGTGCCAGCAGTCGACAAGATTCTGGAAACACCATATATTTT. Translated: CASSRQDSGNTIYF.

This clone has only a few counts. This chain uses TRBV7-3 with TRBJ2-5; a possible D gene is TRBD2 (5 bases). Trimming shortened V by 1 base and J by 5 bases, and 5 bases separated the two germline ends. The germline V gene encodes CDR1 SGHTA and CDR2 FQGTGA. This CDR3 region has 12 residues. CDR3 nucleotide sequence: TGTGCCAGCAGCTTAAGCGGGGAGACCCAGTACTTC. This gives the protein CASSLSGETQYF.

The chain's CDR3 is CASVPTILAVRRYEQYF. For the CDR3, the DNA is TGTGCCAGCGTCCCAACGATATTGGCGGTCCGGCGCTACGAGCAGTACTTC. The chain employs TRBV6-4 and TRBJ2-7; D gene uncertain. The CDR3 is made up of 17 amino acids. Trimming removed 8 bases from V and 3 bases from J, with 26 bases in between. Germline CDR1 reads MRHNA; CDR2 reads SNTAGT.

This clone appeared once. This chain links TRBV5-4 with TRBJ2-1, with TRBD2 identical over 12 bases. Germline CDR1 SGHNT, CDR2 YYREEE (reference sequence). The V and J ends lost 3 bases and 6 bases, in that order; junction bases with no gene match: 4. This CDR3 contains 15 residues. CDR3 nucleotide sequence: TGTGCCAGCAGCTGGACTAGCGGGATAGGCAATGAGCAGTTCTTC. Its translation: CASSWTSGIGNEQFF.

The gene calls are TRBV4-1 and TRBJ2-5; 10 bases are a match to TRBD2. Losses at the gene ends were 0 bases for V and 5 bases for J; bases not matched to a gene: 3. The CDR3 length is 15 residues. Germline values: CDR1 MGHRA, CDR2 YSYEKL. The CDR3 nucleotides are TGCGCCAGCAGCCAAGATGGAGCGGGAGGGGAGACCCAGTACTTC. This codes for CASSQDGAGGETQYF.

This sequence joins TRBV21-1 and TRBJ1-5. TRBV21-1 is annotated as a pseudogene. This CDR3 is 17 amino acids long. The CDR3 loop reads CASSKALREESNQPQHF. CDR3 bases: TGTGCCAGCAGCAAAGCGCTTAGGGAGGAGAGCAATCAGCCCCAGCATTTT.

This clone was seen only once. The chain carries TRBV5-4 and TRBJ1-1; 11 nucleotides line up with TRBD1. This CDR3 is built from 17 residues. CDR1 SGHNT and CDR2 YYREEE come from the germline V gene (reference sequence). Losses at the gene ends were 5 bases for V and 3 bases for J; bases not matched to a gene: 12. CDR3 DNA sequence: TGTGCCAGCAGGTTAGGACAGGGGGCCATGTGGGACACTGAAGCTTTCTTT. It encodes CASRLGQGAMWDTEAFF.

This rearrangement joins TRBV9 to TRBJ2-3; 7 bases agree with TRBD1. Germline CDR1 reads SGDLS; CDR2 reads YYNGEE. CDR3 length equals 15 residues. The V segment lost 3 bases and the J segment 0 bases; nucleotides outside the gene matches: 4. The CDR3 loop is CASSGGGTSTDTQYF. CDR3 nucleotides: TGTGCCAGCAGCGGAGGGGGCACTAGCACAGATACGCAGTATTTT.